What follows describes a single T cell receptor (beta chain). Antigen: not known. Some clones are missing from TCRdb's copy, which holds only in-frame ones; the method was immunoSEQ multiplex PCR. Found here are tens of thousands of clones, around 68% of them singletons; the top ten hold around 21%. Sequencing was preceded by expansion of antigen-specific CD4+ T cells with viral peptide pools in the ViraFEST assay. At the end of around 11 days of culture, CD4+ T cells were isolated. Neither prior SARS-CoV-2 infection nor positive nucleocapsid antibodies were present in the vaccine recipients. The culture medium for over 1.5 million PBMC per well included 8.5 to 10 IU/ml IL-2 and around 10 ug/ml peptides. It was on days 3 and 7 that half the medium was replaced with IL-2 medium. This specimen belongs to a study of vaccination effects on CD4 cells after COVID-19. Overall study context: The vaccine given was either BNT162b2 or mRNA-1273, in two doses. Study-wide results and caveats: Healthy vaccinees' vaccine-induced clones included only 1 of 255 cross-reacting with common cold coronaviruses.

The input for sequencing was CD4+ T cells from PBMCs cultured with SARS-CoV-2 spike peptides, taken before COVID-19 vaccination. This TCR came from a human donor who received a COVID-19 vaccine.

Here the CDR3 reads CASSLSGGAKTQYF. DNA for the CDR3: TGTGCCAGCAGTCTTAGCGGGGGGGCGAAGACCCAGTACTTC. The V gene is TRBV2, the J gene TRBJ2-5, with TRBD2 identical over 11 bases. After removal of 5 bases from V and 6 bases from J, the junction contained 5 bases not matched to a gene. The germline V gene has CDR1 SNHLY and CDR2 FYNNEI. The CDR3 runs 14 residues.